One and the same sample provided the 3 T cell receptor beta chains below, sequenced in a study of cytomegalovirus exposure and HLA in healthy donors. Amplification used 60 Vbeta primers and 13 Jbeta primers. Clones were sequenced by immunoSEQ multiplex PCR, and TCRdb holds only the in-frame ones, with some missing. The sample has 160,000 or so clones; about 86% are singletons. Material: PBMCs. The receptor source for this set is a woman under 30 in good health and CMV-seronegative.

V usage is TRBV7-2 and J usage is TRBJ2-2; 11 bases line up with TRBD1. J was trimmed by 3 bases and V by 3 bases; bases with no gene match: 0. The CDR3 length is 15 residues. Germline values: CDR1 SGHTA, CDR2 FQGNSA. The chain's CDR3 is CASSLGQGDTGELFF. The CDR3 nucleotides read TGTGCCAGCAGCTTGGGACAGGGGGACACCGGGGAGCTGTTTTTT.

The rearrangement uses TRBV25-1 and TRBJ1-6, with D possibly TRBD1 on 6 matching bases. Trimming took off 8 bases at V and 9 bases at J, with 17 bases between the two ends. This CDR3 contains 14 residues. The germline V gene has CDR1 MGHDK and CDR2 SYGVNS. The CDR3 loop reads CASGREGGGSPLHF. For the CDR3, the DNA is TGTGCCAGCGGACGAGAAGGGGGGGGTTCACCCCTCCACTTT. The full variable domain, with the rest looked up from reference TRBV25-1 and TRBJ1-6, is EADIYQTPRYLVIGTGKKITLECSQTMGHDKMYWYQQDPGMELHLIHYSYGVNSTEKGDLSSESTVSRIRTEHFPLTLESARPSHTSQYLCASGREGGGSPLHFGNGTRLTVT.

The J gene is TRBJ2-1, the V gene TRBV18; D unresolved. Deletions cut 6 bases from V and 4 bases from J, with 16 bases between. Per the germline V gene, CDR1 is KGHSH and CDR2 is LQKENI. This CDR3 region has 15 residues. The CDR3 coding sequence is TGTGCCAGCTCCCCTACCCATACAGTGTACAATGAGCAGTTCTTC. Its protein is CASSPTHTVYNEQFF.